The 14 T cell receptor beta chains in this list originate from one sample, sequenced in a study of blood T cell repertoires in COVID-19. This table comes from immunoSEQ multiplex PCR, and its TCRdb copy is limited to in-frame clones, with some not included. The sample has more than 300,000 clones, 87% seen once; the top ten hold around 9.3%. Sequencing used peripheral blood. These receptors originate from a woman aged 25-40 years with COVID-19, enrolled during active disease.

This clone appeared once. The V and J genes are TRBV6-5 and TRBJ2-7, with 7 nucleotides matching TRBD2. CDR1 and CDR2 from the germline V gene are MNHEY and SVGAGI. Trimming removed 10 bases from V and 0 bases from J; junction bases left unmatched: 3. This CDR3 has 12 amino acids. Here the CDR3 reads CATGRLSYEQYF. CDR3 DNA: TGTGCCACCGGGAGGCTCTCCTACGAGCAGTACTTC.

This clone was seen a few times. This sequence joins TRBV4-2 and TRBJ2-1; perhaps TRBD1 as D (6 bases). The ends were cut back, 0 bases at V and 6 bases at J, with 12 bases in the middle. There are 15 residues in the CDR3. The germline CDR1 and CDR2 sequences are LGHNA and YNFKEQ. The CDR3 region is CASSQESNRVNEQFF. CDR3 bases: TGTGCCAGCAGCCAAGAATCCAACAGGGTCAATGAGCAGTTCTTC.

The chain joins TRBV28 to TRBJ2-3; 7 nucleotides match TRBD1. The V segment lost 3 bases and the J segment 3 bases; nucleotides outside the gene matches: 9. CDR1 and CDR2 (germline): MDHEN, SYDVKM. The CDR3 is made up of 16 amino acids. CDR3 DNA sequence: TGTGCCAGCAGTTTTGGGCAGGGGGTCTGGACAGATACGCAGTATTTT. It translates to CASSFGQGVWTDTQYF.

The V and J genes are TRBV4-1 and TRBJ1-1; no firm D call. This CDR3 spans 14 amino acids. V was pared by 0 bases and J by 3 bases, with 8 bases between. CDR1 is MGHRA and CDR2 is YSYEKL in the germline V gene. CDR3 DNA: TGCGCCAGCAGCCAAGATTCCGGTGACACTGAAGCTTTCTTT. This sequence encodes CASSQDSGDTEAFF.

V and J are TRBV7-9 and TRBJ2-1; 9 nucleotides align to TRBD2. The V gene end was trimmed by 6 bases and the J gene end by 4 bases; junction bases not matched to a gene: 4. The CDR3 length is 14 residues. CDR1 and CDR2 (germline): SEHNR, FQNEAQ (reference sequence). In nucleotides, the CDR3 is TGTGCCAGCAGGACTAGCGGAGAATACAATGAGCAGTTCTTC. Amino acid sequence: CASRTSGEYNEQFF. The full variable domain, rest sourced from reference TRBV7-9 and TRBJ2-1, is DTGVSQNPRHKITKRGQNVTFRCDPISEHNRLYWYRQTLGQGPEFLTYFQNEAQLEKSRLLSDRFSAERPKGSFSTLEIQRTEQGDSAMYLCASRTSGEYNEQFFGPGTRLTVL.

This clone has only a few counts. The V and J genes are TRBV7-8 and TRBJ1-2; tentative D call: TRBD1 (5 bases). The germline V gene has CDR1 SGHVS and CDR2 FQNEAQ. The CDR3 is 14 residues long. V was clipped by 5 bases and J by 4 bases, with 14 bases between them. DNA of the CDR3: TGTGCCAGCAGCCACGGGGGTGCTTCCTATGGCTACACCTTC. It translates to CASSHGGASYGYTF. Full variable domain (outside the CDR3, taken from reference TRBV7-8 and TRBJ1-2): GAGVSQSPRYKVAKRGQDVALRCDPISGHVSLFWYQQALGQGPEFLTYFQNEAQLDKSGLPSDRFFAERPEGSVSTLKIQRTQQEDSAVYLCASSHGGASYGYTFGSGTRLTVV.

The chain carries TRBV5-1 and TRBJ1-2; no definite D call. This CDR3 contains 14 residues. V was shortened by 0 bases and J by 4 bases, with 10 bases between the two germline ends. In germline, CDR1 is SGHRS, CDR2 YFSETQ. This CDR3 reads CASSLDGRLYGYTF. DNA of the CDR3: TGCGCCAGCAGCTTGGATGGCAGACTCTATGGCTACACCTTC.

The CDR3: CASSSGLGAYEQYF. The CDR3 DNA reads as TGTGCCAGCAGTTCGGGACTGGGAGCCTACGAGCAGTACTTC. This sequence joins TRBV5-6 and TRBJ2-7; possible D gene TRBD2, 6 bases. Germline CDR1 is SGHDT and CDR2 is YYEEEE. This CDR3 has 14 amino acids. V lost 5 bases and J lost 2, with 14 bases in between.

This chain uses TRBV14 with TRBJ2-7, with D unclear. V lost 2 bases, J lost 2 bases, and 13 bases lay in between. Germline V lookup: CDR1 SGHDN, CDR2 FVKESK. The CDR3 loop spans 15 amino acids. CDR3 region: CASSQWPSATYEQYF. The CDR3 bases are TGTGCCAGCAGCCAATGGCCGTCTGCAACCTACGAGCAGTACTTC.

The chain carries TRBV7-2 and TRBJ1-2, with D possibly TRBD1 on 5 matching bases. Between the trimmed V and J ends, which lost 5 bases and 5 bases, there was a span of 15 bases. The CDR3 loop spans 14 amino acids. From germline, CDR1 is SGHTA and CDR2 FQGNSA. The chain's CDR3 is CASSPASGGYGYTF. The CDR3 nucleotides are TGTGCCAGCAGCCCAGCCAGCGGGGGGTATGGCTACACCTTC.

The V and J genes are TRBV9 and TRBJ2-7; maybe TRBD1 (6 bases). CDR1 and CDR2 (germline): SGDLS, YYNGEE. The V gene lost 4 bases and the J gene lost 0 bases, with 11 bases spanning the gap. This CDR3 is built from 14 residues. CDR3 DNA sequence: TGTGCCAGCAGCATCGGGACACACTCCTACGAGCAGTACTTC. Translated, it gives CASSIGTHSYEQYF.

The chain's CDR3 is CASSLEESGANVLTF. CDR3 DNA sequence: TGTGCCAGCAGTTTAGAGGAAAGTGGGGCCAACGTCCTGACTTTC. This sequence joins TRBV28 and TRBJ2-6, with no clear D. The V gene's germline CDR1 is MDHEN and CDR2 SYDVKM. The CDR3 sequence is 15 residues long. V was pared by 2 bases and J by 3 bases, with 8 bases between.

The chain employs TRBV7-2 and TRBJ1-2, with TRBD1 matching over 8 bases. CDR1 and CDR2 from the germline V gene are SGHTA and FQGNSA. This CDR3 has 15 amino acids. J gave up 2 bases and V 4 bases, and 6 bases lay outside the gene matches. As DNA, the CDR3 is TGTGCCAGCAGCTCCCAGACAGGGGCAAACTATGGCTACACCTTC. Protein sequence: CASSSQTGANYGYTF.

The CDR3 nucleotides are TGTGCCAGCAGCCGCGGGGCTAGCGGGACCTACGAGCAGTACTTC. It specifies CASSRGASGTYEQYF. The chain is built from TRBV9 and TRBJ2-7; 9 bases map to TRBD2. In germline, CDR1 is SGDLS, CDR2 YYNGEE. This CDR3 region has 15 residues. V dropped 4 bases and J dropped 2; count of bases not matched to a gene: 7.